Listed below are T cell receptor beta chains from one sample, sequenced in a study of cytomegalovirus exposure and HLA in healthy donors. Sequencing used immunoSEQ multiplex PCR; TCRdb keeps in-frame clones, though not all of them. Of about 140,000 clones listed, more than 75% are singletons. Sequenced: PBMCs. The source of these receptors is a man aged 40-49 years in good health and CMV-seronegative. Each CDR3 is given with its conserved first and last residue. D genes are given only for firm matches. Not every row has a clone size; where given, it reads once, few, many or a size class.

abundance	len	d_gene	j_gene	v_gene	CDR3aa	CDR3nt
NA	13	TRBD2	TRBJ2-1	TRBV28	CASNPGLANEQFF	TGTGCCAGCAACCCAGGACTAGCGAATGAGCAGTTCTTC
NA	13	NA	TRBJ2-2	TRBV6-1	CASMPLTAGELFF	TGTGCCAGCATGCCCCTAACGGCCGGGGAGCTGTTTTTT
NA	17	NA	TRBJ1-1	TRBV27	CASSLAYPGSFNTEAFF	TGTGCCAGCAGTTTAGCCTACCCGGGGAGTTTTAACACTGAAGCTTTCTTT
NA	16	NA	TRBJ1-4	TRBV9	CASSADYGATNEKLFF	TGTGCCAGCAGCGCAGACTACGGGGCAACTAATGAAAAACTGTTTTTT
NA	13	TRBD1	TRBJ2-1	TRBV6-4	CASSEAGGRGQFF	TGTGCCAGCAGTGAAGCAGGGGGAAGAGGGCAGTTCTTC
once	16	TRBD2	TRBJ2-1	TRBV10-3	CAISESSRGDYNEQFF	TGTGCCATCAGTGAGTCGTCGCGGGGGGATTACAATGAGCAGTTCTTC
NA	14	TRBD2	TRBJ2-7	TRBV4-3	CASSQGLAGYEQYF	TGCGCCAGCAGCCAAGGGCTAGCGGGCTACGAGCAGTACTTC
NA	12	NA	TRBJ2-3	TRBV30	CAWSVQRSTQYF	TGTGCCTGGAGTGTACAGCGGTCTACGCAGTATTTT
few	15	TRBD1	TRBJ1-3	TRBV27	CASSPGTGRGNTIYF	TGTGCCAGCAGTCCCGGGACAGGCAGGGGGAACACCATATATTTT
NA	11	NA	TRBJ2-7	TRBV5-8	CASSLYREQYF	TGTGCCAGCAGCTTGTACCGGGAGCAGTACTTC
NA	17	TRBD2	TRBJ2-3	TRBV7-7	CASSPSMVAGSTDTQYF	TGTGCCAGCAGCCCGAGTATGGTAGCGGGATCCACAGATACGCAGTATTTT
NA	13	NA	TRBJ2-7	TRBV4-1	CASSQEGPYEQYF	TGCGCCAGCAGCCAAGAGGGCCCCTACGAGCAGTACTTC
NA	14	TRBD1	TRBJ2-7	TRBV28	CASRRGQGAYEQYF	TGTGCCAGCAGGCGCGGACAGGGTGCCTACGAGCAGTACTTC
NA	13	NA	TRBJ2-7	TRBV6-1	CASGGHDSYEQYF	TGTGCCAGCGGCGGACACGATTCCTACGAGCAGTACTTC
NA	17	NA	TRBJ2-6	TRBV29-1	CSVVSGQPNSGANVLTF	TGCAGCGTTGTAAGTGGACAGCCAAACTCTGGGGCCAACGTCCTGACTTTC
NA	16	TRBD2	TRBJ2-1	TRBV28	CASRPGTSGIYNEQFF	TGTGCCAGCAGACCCGGGACTAGCGGAATTTACAATGAGCAGTTCTTC
NA	12	NA	TRBJ1-5	TRBV30	CAWSRAGQPQHF	TGTGCCTGGAGTAGAGCGGGCCAGCCCCAGCATTTT
few	15	NA	TRBJ1-4	TRBV6-1	CASSLLGQENEKLFF	TGTGCCAGCAGTTTGTTGGGGCAGGAGAATGAAAAACTGTTTTTT
NA	13	NA	TRBJ2-5	TRBV7-7	CASSLAFEETQYF	TGTGCCAGCAGCTTAGCTTTCGAAGAGACCCAGTACTTC
NA	15	NA	TRBJ2-7	TRBV5-1	CASSSSGLVAYEQYF	TGCGCCAGCAGCTCCTCGGGGTTAGTGGCCTACGAGCAGTACTTC
NA	16	NA	TRBJ1-6	TRBV4-2	CASSPREGQGDSPLHF	TGTGCCAGCAGTCCCAGGGAAGGACAAGGAGATTCACCCCTCCACTTT
NA	17	TRBD2	TRBJ2-1	TRBV10-3	CATGGVAGGPVGSEQFF	TGTGCCACAGGGGGGGTAGCGGGAGGGCCGGTCGGCAGTGAGCAGTTCTTC
NA	17	TRBD2	TRBJ2-3	TRBV9	CASSVASGRSGTDTQYF	TGTGCCAGCAGCGTAGCTAGCGGGAGGAGTGGAACAGATACGCAGTATTTT
NA	16	NA	TRBJ2-7	TRBV7-6	CASSLGGGQSAGEQYF	TGTGCCAGCAGCTTAGGAGGCGGGCAGTCGGCGGGGGAGCAGTACTTC
NA	16	TRBD1	TRBJ2-1	TRBV18	CASSQPGQGAYNEQFF	TGTGCCAGCTCACAACCCGGACAGGGGGCATACAATGAGCAGTTCTTC
NA	15	NA	TRBJ1-5	TRBV28	CASSSAGGSNQPQHF	TGTGCCAGCAGTTCGGCGGGGGGCAGCAATCAGCCCCAGCATTTT
NA	12	TRBD1	TRBJ2-7	TRBV27	CASSTGGWEQYF	TGTGCCAGCAGTACAGGGGGGTGGGAGCAGTACTTC
NA	14	NA	TRBJ2-2	TRBV6-5	CASSTGGRTGELFF	TGTGCCAGCAGCACCGGAGGTCGCACCGGGGAGCTGTTTTTT
NA	16	NA	TRBJ2-2	TRBV12-2	CASRSSGRGHTGELFF	TGTGCAAGTCGCTCGTCGGGAAGGGGGCACACCGGGGAGCTGTTTTTT
NA	15	NA	TRBJ1-1	TRBV6-1	CASSEIAILNTEAFF	TGTGCCAGCAGTGAAATAGCGATCCTAAACACTGAAGCTTTCTTT
NA	14	NA	TRBJ1-2	TRBV10-3	CAISRDSRDYGYTF	TGTGCCATCAGTCGGGACTCGAGGGACTATGGCTACACCTTC
NA	15	NA	TRBJ2-5	TRBV4-1	CASSQEAQGPETQYF	TGCGCCAGCAGCCAGGAAGCGCAGGGGCCAGAGACCCAGTACTTC
NA	15	TRBD1	TRBJ1-2	TRBV4-2	CASSQITQGRYGYTF	TGTGCCAGCAGCCAAATTACACAGGGGAGGTATGGCTACACCTTC
NA	14	TRBD2	TRBJ2-7	TRBV7-6	CASSSGLAGYEQYF	TGTGCCAGCAGCTCGGGACTAGCGGGTTACGAGCAGTACTTC
NA	12	NA	TRBJ1-6	TRBV30	CAWRLSYSPLHF	TGTGCCTGGAGACTCTCCTATTCACCCCTCCACTTT
NA	16	TRBD1	TRBJ1-1	TRBV2	CASSEDRGRLEAEAFF	TGTGCCAGCAGCGAGGACAGGGGGCGCTTAGAGGCTGAAGCTTTCTTT
NA	13	NA	TRBJ2-7	TRBV14	CASSRAQAYEQYF	TGTGCCAGCAGCCGGGCTCAAGCCTACGAGCAGTACTTC
NA	18	TRBD2	TRBJ2-1	TRBV11-2	CASSLGSTGLAVYNEQFF	TGTGCCAGCAGCTTAGGCTCGACGGGACTAGCGGTCTACAATGAGCAGTTCTTC
NA	19	TRBD2	TRBJ2-5	TRBV7-9	CASSLATTLAGGYQETQYF	TGTGCCAGCAGCTTAGCCACTACCTTAGCGGGAGGATATCAAGAGACCCAGTACTTC
NA	17	TRBD2	TRBJ2-7	TRBV28	CASSLAAGTSANYEQYF	TGTGCCAGCAGTCTAGCTGCTGGGACTAGCGCAAACTACGAGCAGTACTTC
NA	12	NA	TRBJ2-2	TRBV29-1	CSVDGVPGELFF	TGCAGCGTTGACGGGGTTCCCGGGGAGCTGTTTTTT
NA	17	TRBD1	TRBJ1-6	TRBV5-8	CASSLGDRSTYNSPLHF	TGTGCCAGCAGCTTGGGGGACAGGAGTACCTATAATTCACCCCTCCACTTT
NA	15	TRBD1	TRBJ2-2	TRBV18	CASSPGQPNTGELFF	TGTGCCAGCTCACCGGGACAGCCGAACACCGGGGAGCTGTTTTTT
NA	18	NA	TRBJ2-7	TRBV5-1	CASSPRQTGPGQNYEQYF	TGCGCCAGCAGCCCGCGCCAGACAGGCCCGGGACAAAACTACGAGCAGTACTTC
NA	15	TRBD2	TRBJ2-1	TRBV4-3	CASSQVAGGLGEQFF	TGCGCCAGCAGCCAAGTAGCGGGGGGGCTAGGTGAGCAGTTCTTC
once	16	TRBD1	TRBJ1-2	TRBV7-9	CASSPETGELYYGYTF	TGTGCCAGCAGCCCAGAGACAGGGGAGTTATACTATGGCTACACCTTC
once	14	TRBD2	TRBJ2-7	TRBV7-6	CASSLWLAGNEQYF	TGTGCCAGCAGCTTATGGCTAGCGGGGAACGAGCAGTACTTC
NA	12	TRBD2	TRBJ2-1	TRBV5-1	CASSGEGLEQFF	TGCGCCAGCAGCGGGGAGGGGCTCGAGCAGTTCTTC
NA	13	NA	TRBJ2-7	TRBV11-2	CASSRGTASEQYF	TGTGCCAGCAGCCGCGGGACAGCTTCTGAGCAGTACTTC
NA	15	TRBD1	TRBJ2-7	TRBV13	CASSAGDRAFSEQYF	TGTGCCAGCAGCGCCGGGGACAGGGCTTTTTCCGAGCAGTACTTC
NA	15	TRBD2	TRBJ2-3	TRBV30	CAWREEGLAGAPQYF	TGTGCCTGGAGGGAAGAGGGACTAGCGGGAGCCCCTCAGTATTTT
NA	13	NA	TRBJ2-7	TRBV5-4	CASSPTGNYEQYF	TGTGCCAGCAGCCCGACAGGAAACTACGAGCAGTACTTC
NA	19	TRBD2	TRBJ2-2	TRBV5-6	CASSLLGLVAVLNTGELFF	TGTGCCAGCAGCTTGCTGGGACTAGTGGCCGTTCTGAACACCGGGGAGCTGTTTTTT
few	16	NA	TRBJ2-1	TRBV29-1	CSVEDQGFTSYNEQFF	TGCAGCGTTGAAGATCAGGGTTTCACCTCCTACAATGAGCAGTTCTTC
NA	14	NA	TRBJ2-7	TRBV11-1	CASSLGGTLYEQYF	TGTGCCAGCAGCTTAGGCGGTACACTCTACGAGCAGTACTTC
NA	15	TRBD2	TRBJ2-3	TRBV7-2	CASSLQGLATDTQYF	TGTGCCAGCAGCTTACAGGGACTAGCGACGGATACGCAGTATTTT
NA	16	NA	TRBJ2-5	TRBV18	CASSPDSNRPGETQYF	TGTGCCAGCTCACCTGATAGCAACAGGCCTGGGGAGACCCAGTACTTC
NA	14	NA	TRBJ1-2	TRBV28	CASSPSLGGYGYTF	TGTGCCAGCAGTCCCTCTTTAGGAGGTTATGGCTACACCTTC
NA	12	TRBD2	TRBJ2-7	TRBV10-3	CATGREGNEQYF	TGTGCCACCGGGCGGGAGGGGAACGAGCAGTACTTC